This T cell receptor (beta chain) is drawn from a study of blood T cell repertoires in COVID-19. On the study more broadly: COVID-19 samples collected from the United States, Italy and Spain covered acute and convalescent phases. PBMCs, B-cell-depleted T cells, or T cells provided the cDNA or gDNA that made up the material.

In the original processing: Quantification of nucleated cells was approximated via reference gene primer amplification. Data came from immunoSEQ multiplex PCR; TCRdb stores just in-frame clones and leaves some out. The DNA gave D and trimming, while V, J and clone size come from that table. The sample records 260,000 or so clones, 84% being singletons. CDR1 SGHDT and CDR2 YYEEEE come from the germline V gene. Unmatched junction bases numbered 4, after V lost 5 bases and J lost 9 bases. This CDR3 spans 12 amino acids. This clonotype was obtained from a human donor in a cohort sampled during active COVID-19. The sequenced material came from peripheral blood. This chain links TRBV5-6 with TRBJ2-1, with 8 bases fitting TRBD2. The CDR3: CASSPGGAEQFF. The CDR3 nucleotides read TGTGCCAGCAGTCCCGGGGGGGCTGAGCAGTTCTTC. Variable domain in full (rest from reference TRBV5-6 and TRBJ2-1): DAGVTQSPTHLIKTRGQQVTLRCSPKSGHDTVSWYQQALGQGPQFIFQYYEEEERQRGNFPDRFSGHQFPNYSSELNVNALLLGDSALYLCASSPGGAEQFFGPGTRLTVL.